This T cell receptor beta chain was captured in a study of Graves' ophthalmopathy and Graves' hyperthyroidism. Whole-study context: Stable hyperthyroid donors showed no ophthalmopathy during 18 months follow-up. Study results and limitations: The majority of expanded thyroid clonotypes above 0.001 frequency also occurred in blood.

The authors amplified TCR beta CDR3 regions from RNA transcripts. The workflow started with a first-round RT-PCR run with HTBI primers and then moved on to a second-round multiplex PCR. TCRdb passed the multiplex PCR reads through MiXCR, listing each CDR3 protein once. The data contain over a million distinct CDR3 sequences, 35% to 45% of them singletons. Aged 18 to 65, hyperthyroidism patients had been newly diagnosed, with under 2 months' duration. Points on this clonotype: Its target is unknown.

This CDR3 has 16 residues. Per the germline V gene, CDR1 is SGHAT and CDR2 is FQNNGV. The V end lost 6 bases, the J end lost 6 bases, and 23 bases lay between the germline ends. This chain links TRBV11-2 with TRBJ1-1; D may be TRBD1 (5 bases). The sample was peripheral blood or thyroid tissue (not recorded which). The TCR comes from an adult man with Graves' hyperthyroidism. CDR3 nucleotide sequence: TGTGCCAGCAGGGGGCTTAAGACACAGGCGTGGGCTGAAGCTTTCTTT. It translates to CASRGLKTQAWAEAFF.